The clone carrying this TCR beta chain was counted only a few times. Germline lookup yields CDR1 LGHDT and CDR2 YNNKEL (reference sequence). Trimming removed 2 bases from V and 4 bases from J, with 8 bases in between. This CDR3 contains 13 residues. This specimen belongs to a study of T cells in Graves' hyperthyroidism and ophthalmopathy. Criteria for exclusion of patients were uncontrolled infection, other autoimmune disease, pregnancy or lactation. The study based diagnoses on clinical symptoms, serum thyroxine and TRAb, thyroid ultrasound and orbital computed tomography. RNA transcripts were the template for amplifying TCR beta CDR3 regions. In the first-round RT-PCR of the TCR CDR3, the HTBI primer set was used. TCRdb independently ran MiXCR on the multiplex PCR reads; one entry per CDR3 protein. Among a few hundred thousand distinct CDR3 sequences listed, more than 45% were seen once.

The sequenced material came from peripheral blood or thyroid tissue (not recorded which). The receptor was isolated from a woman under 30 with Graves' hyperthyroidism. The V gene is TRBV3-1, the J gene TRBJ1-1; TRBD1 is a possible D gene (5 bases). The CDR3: CASSQRGGTEAFF. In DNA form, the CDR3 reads TGTGCCAGCAGCCAAAGGGGAGGCACTGAAGCTTTCTTT.